This T cell receptor (beta chain) was profiled in a study of cytomegalovirus exposure and HLA in healthy donors. Study-wide points: Based on reports, TCR beta sequences accurately predicted HLA-A and HLA-B alleles for most subjects.

As to this clone: The antigen is unknown.

The CDR3 spans 14 residues. With 0 bases clipped from V and 4 bases from J, the junction kept 0 bases outside the gene matches. This PCR relied on a set of 60 Vbeta primers and 13 Jbeta primers. Some clones are missing from TCRdb's copy, which holds only in-frame ones; the method was immunoSEQ multiplex PCR. With roughly 100,000 clones in the sample, the ten largest clones hold approximately 3.7%. Specimen: PBMCs. This clonotype originated in a man aged 35-49 years in good health and CMV-seronegative. The genes are TRBV23-1 and TRBJ1-3, with TRBD1 matching over 7 bases. TRBV23-1 is classed as an ORF, of uncertain function. The CDR3 sequence is CASSQSGQGNTIYF. DNA for the CDR3: TGCGCCAGCAGTCAATCGGGACAGGGAAACACCATATATTTT.